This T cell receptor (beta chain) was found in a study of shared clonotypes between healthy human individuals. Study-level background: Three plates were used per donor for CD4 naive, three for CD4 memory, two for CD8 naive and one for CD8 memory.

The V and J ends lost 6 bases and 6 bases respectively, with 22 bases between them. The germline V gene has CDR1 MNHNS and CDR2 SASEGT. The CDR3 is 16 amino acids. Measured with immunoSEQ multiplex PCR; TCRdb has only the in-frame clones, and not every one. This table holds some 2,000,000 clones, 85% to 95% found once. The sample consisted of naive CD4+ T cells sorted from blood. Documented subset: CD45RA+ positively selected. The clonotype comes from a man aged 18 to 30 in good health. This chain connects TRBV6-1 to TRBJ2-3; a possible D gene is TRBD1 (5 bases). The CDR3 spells CASREPGLPPTDTQYF. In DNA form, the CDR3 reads TGTGCCAGCAGAGAACCAGGGCTTCCGCCCACGGATACGCAGTATTTT.